The T cell receptor (beta chain) described here comes from a study of blood T cell repertoires in COVID-19. Across the study: Donors in the United States, Italy and Spain gave samples during acute or convalescent COVID-19. Sources were T cells, B-cell-depleted T cells, or PBMCs; the material itself was cDNA or gDNA.

The CDR3 is 15 residues long. Trimming pared 4 bases from V and 8 bases from J, leaving 19 bases between. This clone was recorded only once. Sequenced by immunoSEQ multiplex PCR; TCRdb stores in-frame clones only, minus some. The sample has over 350,000 clones, approximately 87% seen once. Cohort allocation depended upon clinical history that participants reported. This chain uses TRBV5-3 with TRBJ2-1, with D possibly matching TRBD2 (5 bases). TRBV5-3 is an ORF, and what it does is uncertain. Sequenced: PBMCs or T cells enriched from blood (not recorded which). The receptor's source is a woman aged 45-59 years who had recovered from COVID-19. The CDR3 here is CARSPWSGFSDEQFF. The CDR3 region has the DNA TGTGCCAGAAGCCCCTGGTCAGGTTTTAGCGATGAGCAGTTCTTC.